Shown below are 17 T cell receptor beta chains from a single sample sequenced in a study of cytomegalovirus exposure and HLA in healthy donors. The primer mix had 60 Vbeta and 13 Jbeta primers. The repertoire was sequenced with immunoSEQ multiplex PCR; TCRdb's copy has only in-frame clones and lacks some. The data hold 110,000 or so clones, with about three quarters observed a single time. Sequencing was done on a sample of PBMCs. These receptor sequences come from a male donor in good health and CMV-seronegative.

This clone was counted at least ten times. The V and J genes are TRBV30 and TRBJ2-7; D perhaps matches TRBD1 (5 bases). The germline V gene encodes CDR1 GTSNPN and CDR2 SVGIG (reference sequence). The CDR3 extends over 12 amino acids. Trimming shortened V by 5 bases and J by 3 bases, and 11 bases separated the two germline ends. This CDR3 is CAWEAGYYEQYF. The CDR3 nucleotides are TGTGCCTGGGAAGCAGGGTACTACGAGCAGTACTTC.

Here the CDR3 reads CAGETDRGQTQYF. DNA of the CDR3: TGTGCCGGGGAGACAGACAGGGGGCAGACCCAGTACTTC. V is TRBV2 and J is TRBJ2-5; the match to TRBD1 covers 10 bases. J gave up 6 bases and V 11 bases, and 9 bases lay outside the gene matches. Germline CDR1 is SNHLY and CDR2 is FYNNEI. The CDR3 length is 13 residues.

The chain carries TRBV11-3 and TRBJ2-7; 14 bases align to TRBD2. Germline V gene sequence: CDR1 SGHNT, CDR2 YENEEA. CDR3 size: 15 residues. J gave up 5 bases and V 3 bases, and 3 bases lay outside the gene matches. CDR3 residues: CASSFGTSGSDEQYF. The CDR3 bases are TGTGCCAGCAGCTTCGGGACTAGCGGGAGCGACGAGCAGTACTTC.

The rearrangement uses TRBV4-3 and TRBJ1-4; 8 bases fit TRBD1. V shed 0 bases, J shed 3 bases, and the junction held 6 bases outside the gene matches. There are 17 residues in the CDR3. Per germline, CDR1 LGHNA and CDR2 YSLEER. CDR3 sequence (DNA): TGCGCCAGCAGCCAAGAACAGGGGGTTGCCCCTAATGAAAAACTGTTTTTT. Residues: CASSQEQGVAPNEKLFF.

The chain employs TRBV27 and TRBJ2-2; tentative D call: TRBD1 (6 bases). The ends were cut back, 8 bases at V and 7 bases at J, with 20 bases in the middle. CDR1 is MNHEY and CDR2 is SMNVEV in the germline V gene (reference sequence). The CDR3 has 15 amino acids. The CDR3 reads CASGSLGTFVGELFF. Written as DNA, the CDR3 is TGTGCCAGCGGCTCACTTGGGACATTCGTCGGGGAGCTGTTTTTT.

This chain uses TRBV19 with TRBJ1-5; the match to TRBD1 covers 11 bases. The CDR3 has 16 residues. V was pared by 6 bases and J by 6 bases, with 10 bases of the junction left unmatched. Germline V gene lookup returns CDR1 LNHDA and CDR2 SQIVND (reference sequence). The CDR3 DNA sequence: TGTGCCAGTAGAGTAGGTTGGGACAGGGGGGGTCAGCCCCAGCATTTT. Protein product: CASRVGWDRGGQPQHF.

The V and J genes are TRBV4-3 and TRBJ1-2; 10 nucleotides line up with TRBD1. This CDR3 region has 16 residues. V trimming: 0 bases; J trimming: 7 bases; junction bases outside the gene matches: 8. Germline CDR1 reads LGHNA; CDR2 reads YSLEER. The CDR3 sequence: CASSQDRDRGSPGYTF. Written as DNA, the CDR3 is TGCGCCAGCAGCCAAGATCGGGACAGGGGATCTCCTGGCTACACCTTC.

This sequence joins TRBV28 and TRBJ2-7; TRBD1 matches 10 bases. The CDR3 consists of 12 residues. The J segment lost 4 bases and the V segment lost 8 bases, leaving 2 bases of the junction unmatched. CDR1 MDHEN and CDR2 SYDVKM come from the germline V gene. The CDR3 is CASGTGVYEQYF. CDR3 nucleotides: TGTGCCAGCGGGACAGGGGTGTACGAGCAGTACTTC.

The gene calls are TRBV6-1 and TRBJ1-1, with D possibly TRBD1 on 6 matching bases. The CDR3 totals 15 residues. Germline-derived CDR1 and CDR2 are MNHNS and SASEGT. V lost 6 bases to trimming and J lost 0 bases, with 14 bases between them. The DNA of the CDR3 is TGTGCCAGCAGCGGGGGGGGCGGTTTGAACACTGAAGCTTTCTTT. Its translation: CASSGGGGLNTEAFF.

The sample holds one count of this clone. The same CDR3 arises from other DNA sequences in this sample as well. This chain joins TRBV28 and TRBJ2-6, with D perhaps TRBD2 (7 bases). V was clipped by 2 bases and J by 3 bases, with 11 bases between them. The CDR3 sequence is 16 residues long. Per germline, CDR1 MDHEN and CDR2 SYDVKM. CDR3 in amino acids: CASSLGGAGGANVLTF. CDR3 sequence (DNA): TGTGCCAGCAGTTTAGGGGGGGCGGGTGGGGCCAACGTCCTGACTTTC.

The genes are TRBV11-3 and TRBJ2-3, with TRBD2 matching 12 bases. With V trimmed by 6 bases and J by 2 bases, 3 bases remained unmatched. The germline V gene has CDR1 SGHNT and CDR2 YENEEA. CDR3 length: 15 residues. DNA of the CDR3: TGTGCCAGCAGAGGACTAGCGGGGTTCACAGATACGCAGTATTTT. Translated, it gives CASRGLAGFTDTQYF.

The genes are TRBV11-3 and TRBJ2-1; 7 bases align to TRBD1. This CDR3 is 13 amino acids long. Per the germline V gene, CDR1 is SGHNT and CDR2 is YENEEA. V trimming: 6 bases; J trimming: 7 bases; junction bases outside the gene matches: 6. CDR3 DNA sequence: TGTGCCAGCAGACAGGGGACAGAGAATGAGCAGTTCTTC. This gives the protein CASRQGTENEQFF.

The rearrangement joins TRBV28 to TRBJ1-2, with D maybe TRBD1 (6 bases). This CDR3 contains 12 residues. The V and J ends lost 6 bases and 4 bases respectively, with 9 bases between them. Per germline, CDR1 MDHEN and CDR2 SYDVKM. The CDR3 sequence is CASSWTAYGYTF. In DNA, the CDR3 is TGTGCCAGCAGCTGGACAGCCTATGGCTACACCTTC.

The V and J genes are TRBV5-4 and TRBJ2-3, with 12 bases matching TRBD2. CDR1 is SGHNT and CDR2 is YYREEE in the germline V gene (reference sequence). V shed 3 bases and J 3 bases; nucleotides not matched to a gene: 2. This CDR3 spans 15 amino acids. The CDR3 DNA is TGTGCCAGCAGCTCCCTAGCGGGAGGGACAGATACGCAGTATTTT. Translated: CASSSLAGGTDTQYF.

This clone was found a few times. At one end the junction does not follow the germline gene, possibly because of a read error. This chain joins TRBV7-7 and TRBJ2-3; D is unresolved. The CDR3 is 14 residues long. The germline gives CDR1 SSHAT, CDR2 FNYEAQ (reference sequence). CDR3 sequence reads: CASSLSRSTDTQYF. The DNA for the CDR3 is TGTGCTAGCAGCTTAAGTCGGAGCACAGATACGCAGTATTTT.

The rearrangement joins TRBV27 to TRBJ2-3; 8 positions agree with TRBD2. CDR1 is MNHEY and CDR2 is SMNVEV in the germline V gene (reference sequence). Trimming removed 4 bases from V and 4 bases from J; junction bases left unmatched: 10. This CDR3 region has 16 residues. The CDR3 sequence: CASSSSTSVSADTQYF. The CDR3 nucleotides are TGTGCCAGCAGTTCCTCGACTAGCGTAAGCGCAGATACGCAGTATTTT.

About this clone: Within the sample, other DNA sequences also encode this same CDR3. The V call is TRBV7-2, the J call TRBJ2-7; 14 nucleotides align to TRBD2. V gave up 0 bases and J gave up 3 bases; unmatched junction bases: 1. The CDR3 consists of 16 residues. CDR1 is SGHTA, CDR2 FQGNSA, per germline. CDR3: CASSLAGTSGSYEQYF. CDR3 sequence (DNA): TGTGCCAGCAGCTTAGCGGGGACTAGCGGGAGCTACGAGCAGTACTTC. The variable domain in full, completed from reference TRBV7-2 and TRBJ2-7, reads GAGVSQSPSNKVTEKGKDVELRCDPISGHTALYWYRQSLGQGLEFLIYFQGNSAPDKSGLPSDRFSAERTGGSVSTLTIQRTQQEDSAVYLCASSLAGTSGSYEQYFGPGTRLTVT.